This note documents a single TCR beta chain sequence. The V and J ends lost 1 base and 0 bases respectively, with 7 bases between them. The CDR3 is made up of 14 amino acids. Germline CDR1 and CDR2: LNHDA and SQIVND (reference sequence). The sample comes from a study of Ad26.COV2.S vaccination and SARS-CoV-2 variants. Study at large: Vaccine-arm donor from the placebo-controlled COV1001 Ad26.COV2.S trial. The authors gave Ad26.COV2.S intramuscularly, either once or twice 56 days apart.

The treatment: some 20 received Ad26.COV2.S at low or high dose, single or two shots; about 5 received placebo; per-sample allocation not given. Sampling was performed 63 days after the first vaccine or placebo injection. The sample came from a Boston adult aged 18-55 years. The assay was immunoSEQ multiplex PCR, and TCRdb's table has in-frame clones only and misses some. Seen here are around 340,000 clones, about 86% observed once, and the top ten hold about 10%. Sequencing was performed on peripheral blood, taken in a trial of Ad26.COV2.S vaccine versus placebo. This TCR was sampled from a person between 18 and 60 years old who received the Ad26.COV2.S COVID-19 vaccine or a placebo. This chain links TRBV19 with TRBJ2-7; D might be TRBD1 (6 bases). The CDR3 region has the DNA TGTGCCAGTAGTATAGCAGGGGACTCCTACGAGCAGTACTTC. This codes for CASSIAGDSYEQYF.